Each of the 17 T cell receptor beta chains below was sequenced from the same sample in a study of cytomegalovirus exposure and HLA in healthy donors. Amplification used 60 Vbeta primers and 13 Jbeta primers. TCRdb's table, derived via immunoSEQ multiplex PCR, lists solely in-frame clones and lacks some. This table lists some 130,000 clones. The sequencing sample was made of PBMCs. The receptor source for this set is a woman between 35 and 50 years old in good health and CMV-seronegative.

The chain recombines TRBV7-2 with TRBJ2-2, with a weak D call TRBD1 (5 bases). Trimming stripped 2 bases from V and 1 base from J, with 5 bases between. The CDR3 runs to 14 residues. Germline CDR1 reads SGHTA; CDR2 reads FQGNSA. The CDR3 here is CASSLQGNTGELFF. For the CDR3, the DNA is TGTGCCAGCAGCTTACAGGGGAACACCGGGGAGCTGTTTTTT.

Worth noting for this clone: The junction departs from germline at one end; a sequencing error may be responsible. The gene calls are TRBV7-7 and TRBJ2-3; a possible D gene is TRBD2 (5 bases). CDR1 and CDR2 (germline): SSHAT, FNYEAQ (reference sequence). This CDR3 region has 16 residues. The CDR3 region is CASSRGPLGVTDTQYF. CDR3 nucleotide sequence: TGTGCTAGCAGTCGAGGGCCACTCGGAGTCACAGATACGCAGTATTTT. Complete variable domain (other parts from reference TRBV7-7 and TRBJ2-3): GAGVSQSPRYKVTKRGQDVTLRCDPISSHATLYWYQQALGQGPEFLTYFNYEAQPDKSGLPSDRFSAERPEGSISTLTIQRTEQRDSAMYRCASSRGPLGVTDTQYFGPGTRLTVL.

Concerning this clone itself: This same CDR3 is encoded by further DNA sequences in the sample. This chain joins TRBV6-5 and TRBJ2-7; 9 bases match TRBD1. V was clipped by 0 bases and J by 3 bases; unmatched bases: 3. The CDR3 has 15 amino acids. Germline values: CDR1 MNHEY, CDR2 SVGAGI. The CDR3, as DNA: TGTGCCAGCAGTTACTCGGACAGGGGTATCTACGAGCAGTACTTC. It encodes CASSYSDRGIYEQYF.

The chain uses TRBV7-9 and TRBJ2-7, with 9 bases lining up with TRBD2. The CDR3 has 15 amino acids. CDR1 SEHNR and CDR2 FQNEAQ come from the germline V gene (reference sequence). Trimming took 4 bases from V and 0 from J; bases not matched to a gene: 4. The CDR3 region is CASSSLAGFSYEQYF. The CDR3 DNA reads TGTGCCAGCAGCTCCCTAGCGGGGTTCTCCTACGAGCAGTACTTC.

This chain links TRBV2 with TRBJ1-2, with a possible D match to TRBD1 (5 bases). The V end lost 2 bases, the J end lost 4 bases, and 5 bases lay between the germline ends. The CDR3 contains 12 residues. Germline V CDR1 and CDR2: SNHLY, FYNNEI. This CDR3 is CASSETGYGYTF. DNA for the CDR3: TGTGCCAGCAGTGAAACAGGCTATGGCTACACCTTC.

The chain couples TRBV5-1 to TRBJ1-2; D is unclear. Looked up from germline, CDR1 is SGHRS and CDR2 is YFSETQ. Trimming shortened V by 0 bases and J by 0 bases, and 9 bases separated the two germline ends. The CDR3 runs to 15 residues. The CDR3 DNA is TGCGCCAGCAGCTTGGAAGCAACCGCTAACTATGGCTACACCTTC. Its translation: CASSLEATANYGYTF.

The gene calls are TRBV5-6 and TRBJ1-1; D not certain. Germline values: CDR1 SGHDT, CDR2 YYEEEE. CDR3 length: 15 amino acids. The germline V and J ends were trimmed by 2 bases and 3 bases, with 14 bases remaining between them. Here the CDR3 DNA reads TGTGCCAGCAGCTTAGTAGGGCTGCGGGACACTGAAGCTTTCTTT. This gives the protein CASSLVGLRDTEAFF. Complete variable domain (other parts from reference TRBV5-6 and TRBJ1-1): DAGVTQSPTHLIKTRGQQVTLRCSPKSGHDTVSWYQQALGQGPQFIFQYYEEEERQRGNFPDRFSGHQFPNYSSELNVNALLLGDSALYLCASSLVGLRDTEAFFGQGTRLTVV.

This chain connects TRBV12-5 to TRBJ2-3, with D maybe TRBD1 (6 bases). The germline V gene has CDR1 LGHNT and CDR2 FRNRAP. The V and J ends lost 5 bases and 4 bases respectively, with 10 bases between them. This CDR3 has 13 amino acids. The CDR3 nucleotides are TGTGCTAGTGGTCGCTCAGGGGCAGATACGCAGTATTTT. This encodes CASGRSGADTQYF.

The V gene is TRBV2, the J gene TRBJ2-7; 7 bases are shared with TRBD1. Germline-derived CDR1 and CDR2 are SNHLY and FYNNEI. CDR3 length: 12 residues. Trimming took 6 bases from V and 6 from J; bases not matched to a gene: 5. In DNA, the CDR3 is TGTGCCAGCAGACAGGGGCCCTCCGAGCAGTACTTC. Its protein product is CASRQGPSEQYF. Supplemented by reference TRBV2 and TRBJ2-7, the full variable domain reads EPEVTQTPSHQVTQMGQEVILRCVPISNHLYFYWYRQILGQKVEFLVSFYNNEISEKSEIFDDQFSVERPDGSNFTLKIRSTKLEDSAMYFCASRQGPSEQYFGPGTRLTVT.

The rearrangement links TRBV5-1 to TRBJ2-7, with a possible D match to TRBD1 (5 bases). V was shortened by 4 bases and J by 0 bases, with 11 bases between the two germline ends. The CDR3 totals 14 residues. CDR1 is SGHRS and CDR2 is YFSETQ in the germline V gene. CDR3 loop: CASSRSTDSYEQYF. The DNA of the CDR3 is TGCGCCAGCAGCCGTTCGACAGACTCCTACGAGCAGTACTTC.

V and J are TRBV5-1 and TRBJ2-3; 14 bases are shared with TRBD2. V was clipped by 2 bases and J by 3 bases; unmatched bases: 2. The CDR3 extends over 16 amino acids. CDR1 SGHRS and CDR2 YFSETQ come from the germline V gene. CDR3 in amino acids: CASSFGLAGGTDTQYF. The CDR3 DNA follows: TGCGCCAGCAGCTTCGGACTAGCGGGGGGAACAGATACGCAGTATTTT.

The V call is TRBV15, the J call TRBJ1-2, with D tentatively TRBD1 (6 bases). From germline, CDR1 is LNHNV and CDR2 YYDKDF (reference sequence). The CDR3 covers 12 residues. V gave up 1 base and J gave up 10 bases, with 10 bases separating them. The chain's CDR3 is CATSRVQGFYTF. Written as DNA, the CDR3 is TGTGCCACCAGCAGAGTACAGGGATTCTACACCTTC.

This chain joins TRBV6-5 and TRBJ2-1; D remains unclear. V was trimmed by 7 bases and J by 4 bases, leaving 11 bases between them. Germline V lookup: CDR1 MNHEY, CDR2 SVGAGI. This CDR3 comprises 13 residues. The CDR3 sequence is CASIPPGYNEQFF. In DNA form, the CDR3 reads TGTGCCAGCATTCCCCCGGGTTACAATGAGCAGTTCTTC.

This chain uses TRBV7-9 with TRBJ1-1, with a possible D match to TRBD1 (6 bases). V lost 4 bases, J lost 1 base, and 10 bases lay in between. CDR1 is SEHNR and CDR2 is FQNEAQ in the germline V gene (reference sequence). This CDR3 spans 14 amino acids. The CDR3: CASSSEQGNTEAFF. DNA of the CDR3: TGTGCCAGCAGCTCGGAACAGGGGAACACTGAAGCTTTCTTT.

The chain uses TRBV2 and TRBJ2-1; TRBD2 aligns across 12 bases. The ends lost 6 bases at V and 6 bases at J; junction bases unmatched: 3. The CDR3 sequence is 14 residues long. Germline assignment: CDR1 SNHLY and CDR2 FYNNEI. The CDR3 nucleotides read TGTGCCAGCAGGCCACTAGCGGGGGGCAATGAGCAGTTCTTC. This translates into CASRPLAGGNEQFF.

The rearrangement joins TRBV5-6 to TRBJ1-5; 7 bases agree with TRBD1. This CDR3 spans 16 amino acids. The trim removed 2 bases at V and 2 bases at J, leaving 7 bases unmatched. In germline, CDR1 is SGHDT, CDR2 YYEEEE. The DNA of the CDR3 is TGTGCCAGCAGCTTCTACAGGGGTTCGGGCAATCAGCCCCAGCATTTT. Protein: CASSFYRGSGNQPQHF.

The chain uses TRBV5-1 and TRBJ1-5, with TRBD1 matching 8 bases. The J segment lost 8 bases and the V segment lost 5 bases, leaving 9 bases of the junction unmatched. Germline values: CDR1 SGHRS, CDR2 YFSETQ. The length of the CDR3 is 14 residues. CDR3 region: CASSPFRGREPQHF. Here the CDR3 DNA reads TGCGCCAGCAGTCCGTTCAGGGGGCGGGAGCCCCAGCATTTT.